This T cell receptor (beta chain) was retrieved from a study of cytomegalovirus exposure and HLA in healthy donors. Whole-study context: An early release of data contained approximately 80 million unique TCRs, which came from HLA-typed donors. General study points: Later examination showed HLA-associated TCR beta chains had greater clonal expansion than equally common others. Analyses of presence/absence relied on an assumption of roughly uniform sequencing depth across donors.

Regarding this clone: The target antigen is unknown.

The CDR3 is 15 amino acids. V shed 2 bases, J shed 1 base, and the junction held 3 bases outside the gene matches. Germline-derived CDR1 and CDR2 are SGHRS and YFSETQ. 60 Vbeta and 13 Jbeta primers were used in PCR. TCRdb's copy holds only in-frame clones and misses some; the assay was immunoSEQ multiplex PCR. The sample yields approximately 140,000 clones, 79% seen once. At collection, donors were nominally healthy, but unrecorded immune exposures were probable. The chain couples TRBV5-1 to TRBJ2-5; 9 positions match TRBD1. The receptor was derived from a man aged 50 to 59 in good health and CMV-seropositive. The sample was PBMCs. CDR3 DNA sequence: TGCGCCAGCAGCTTAAGGACAGGGGTCCAAGAGACCCAGTACTTC. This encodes CASSLRTGVQETQYF.